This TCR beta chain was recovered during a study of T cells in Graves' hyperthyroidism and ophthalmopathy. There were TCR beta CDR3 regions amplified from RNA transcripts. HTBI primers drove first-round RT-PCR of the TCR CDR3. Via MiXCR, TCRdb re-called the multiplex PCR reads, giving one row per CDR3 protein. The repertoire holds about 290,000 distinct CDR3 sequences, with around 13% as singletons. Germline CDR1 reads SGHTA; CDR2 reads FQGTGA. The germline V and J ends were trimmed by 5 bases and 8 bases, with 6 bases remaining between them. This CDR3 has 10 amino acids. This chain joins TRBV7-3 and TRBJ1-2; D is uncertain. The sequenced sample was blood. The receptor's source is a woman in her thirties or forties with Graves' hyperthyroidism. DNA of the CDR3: TGTGCCAGCAGCACGAGGGGCTACACCTTC. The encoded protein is CASSTRGYTF. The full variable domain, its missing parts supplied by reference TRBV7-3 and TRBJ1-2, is GAGVSQTPSNKVTEKGKYVELRCDPISGHTALYWYRQSLGQGPEFLIYFQGTGAADDSGLPNDRFFAVRPEGSVSTLKIQRTERGDSAVYLCASSTRGYTFGSGTRLTVV.